The 30 T cell receptor beta chains in this list originate from one sample, sequenced in a study of T cell repertoires in cytomegalovirus infection. TCRdb independently ran MiXCR on the reads; one entry per CDR3 protein. The sample lists some 220,000 distinct CDR3 sequences; roughly 6.5% were seen once. The sample consisted of PBMCs. The receptor source for this set is a human donor in good health (CMV status not recorded). Some clones in this sample may be carry-over from other donors' samples.

This clonotype was seen at least ten times. This chain connects TRBV5-6 to TRBJ2-2; the match to TRBD2 covers 7 bases. The V segment lost 2 bases and the J segment 3 bases; nucleotides outside the gene matches: 7. The germline V gene has CDR1 SGHDT and CDR2 YYEEEE. This CDR3 is built from 16 residues. CDR3 nucleotide sequence: TGTGCCAGCAGCTTAGAGACCCGGGGGGACACCGGGGAGCTGTTTTTT. Translation gives CASSLETRGDTGELFF.

This clonotype was found many times. The rearrangement joins TRBV7-6 to TRBJ2-7; TRBD1 matches 9 bases. This CDR3 region has 15 residues. V was pared by 3 bases and J by 7 bases, with 10 bases of the junction left unmatched. CDR1 and CDR2 (germline): SGHVS, FNYEAQ. The CDR3 DNA is TGTGCCAGCAGCTTCCGGGACAGGGAGCTCTATGAGCAGTACTTC. Translated, it gives CASSFRDRELYEQYF.

The table lists this clonotype with many counts. The chain couples TRBV24-1 to TRBJ2-2; D possibly corresponds to TRBD2 (5 bases). Germline values: CDR1 KGHDR, CDR2 SFDVKD. The V and J ends lost 1 base and 2 bases respectively, with 7 bases between them. This CDR3 comprises 15 residues. In DNA, the CDR3 is TGTGCCACCAGTGATTTCGGGATTAACACCGGGGAGCTGTTTTTT. Its translation: CATSDFGINTGELFF.

This clonotype was recorded at least ten times. This chain uses TRBV7-9 with TRBJ1-6; no definite D call. The CDR3 has 12 amino acids. CDR1 is SEHNR and CDR2 is FQNEAQ in the germline V gene (reference sequence). V was trimmed by 5 bases and J by 9 bases, leaving 8 bases between them. The chain's CDR3 is CASSAPLSPLHF. The DNA for the CDR3 is TGTGCCAGCAGCGCCCCGCTTTCACCCCTCCACTTT.

The sample holds many counts of this clonotype. This chain connects TRBV2 to TRBJ1-5, with D tentatively TRBD1 (5 bases). The V end was cut by 4 bases, the J end by 5 bases, with 15 bases between. CDR1 SNHLY and CDR2 FYNNEI come from the germline V gene. This CDR3 is built from 15 residues. CDR3 residues: CASSAGRDFYQPQHF. The CDR3, as DNA: TGTGCCAGCAGTGCTGGCAGGGATTTTTATCAGCCCCAGCATTTT.

Ten or more counts support this clonotype. This chain uses TRBV3-1 with TRBJ2-1, with D perhaps TRBD1 (6 bases). Germline V gene lookup returns CDR1 LGHDT and CDR2 YNNKEL (reference sequence). The CDR3 has 15 amino acids. V lost 6 bases and J 4 bases, leaving 16 bases between the germline ends. The CDR3 nucleotides read TGTGCCAGCAGGCTGAGCCAGGGGACGTACAATGAGCAGTTCTTC. Its protein is CASRLSQGTYNEQFF.

Only a few counts were recorded for this clonotype. CDR3 nucleotide sequence: TGCAGCGTCGTAGGGGAATCGGCCGGGGAGCTGTTTTTT. The encoded protein is CSVVGESAGELFF. This sequence joins TRBV29-1 and TRBJ2-2, with D possibly TRBD1 on 5 matching bases. The CDR3 contains 13 residues. V lost 6 bases to trimming and J lost 6 bases, with 14 bases between them. Germline V gives CDR1 SQVTM, CDR2 ANQGSEA.

The table lists this clonotype with many counts. The chain has TRBV6-2 or TRBV6-3 and TRBJ2-7; no reliable D call. The CDR3 loop spans 13 amino acids. Germline V lookup: CDR1 MNHEY, CDR2 SVGEGT. Trimming stripped 5 bases from V and 7 bases from J, with 15 bases between. This chain's CDR3 is CASSHPTLGEQYF. CDR3 nucleotides: TGTGCCAGCAGTCACCCGACCCTCGGGGAGCAGTACTTC.

Ten or more counts support this clonotype. The V gene is TRBV12-3 or TRBV12-4, the J gene TRBJ1-1; possibly TRBD1 for D (5 bases). V shed 6 bases and J shed 8 bases, with 13 bases lying between them. There are 12 residues in the CDR3. CDR3 sequence: CASRPGTLEAFF. The CDR3 DNA reads as TGTGCCAGCAGACCCGGGACTTTGGAAGCTTTCTTT.

This clonotype occurred many times. The genes are TRBV20-1 and TRBJ1-5; D is ambiguous. Looked up from germline, CDR1 is DFQATT and CDR2 is SNEGSKA (reference sequence). Trimming shortened V by 4 bases and J by 6 bases, and 16 bases separated the two germline ends. This CDR3 region has 14 residues. CDR3 coding DNA: TGCAGTGCTAAAGAACGCCCGGTCGCTCAGCCCCAGCATTTT. It specifies CSAKERPVAQPQHF.

Ten or more counts support this clonotype. This chain uses TRBV7-2 with TRBJ1-6; D perhaps matches TRBD1 (6 bases). CDR1 is SGHTA and CDR2 is FQGNSA in the germline V gene. Trimming stripped 2 bases from V and 7 bases from J, with 12 bases between. This CDR3 region has 15 residues. CDR3 protein: CASSLRPGANSPLHF. The CDR3 bases are TGTGCCAGCAGCTTACGCCCAGGGGCGAATTCACCCCTCCACTTT.

J is TRBJ2-5 and V is TRBV9; 9 bases line up with TRBD1. Germline CDR1 and CDR2: SGDLS and YYNGEE. The CDR3 is 19 amino acids. J was trimmed by 3 bases and V by 4 bases; bases with no gene match: 19. CDR3 protein: CASSPELKAGTGIEETQYF. Here the CDR3 DNA reads TGTGCCAGCAGCCCGGAGTTGAAAGCCGGGACAGGGATAGAAGAGACCCAGTACTTC.

There are many counts of this clonotype. CDR3 residues: CASSFGGAKNIQYF. CDR3 DNA: TGTGCCAGCAGCTTCGGCGGAGCCAAAAACATTCAGTACTTC. The genes are TRBV7-6 and TRBJ2-4, with unresolved D. The CDR3 is made up of 14 amino acids. Germline values: CDR1 SGHVS, CDR2 FNYEAQ. V dropped 3 bases and J dropped 0 bases, with 6 bases sitting between them. Variable domain in full (rest from reference TRBV7-6 and TRBJ2-4): GAGVSQSPRYKVTKRGQDVALRCDPISGHVSLYWYRQALGQGPEFLTYFNYEAQQDKSGLPNDRFSAERPEGSISTLTIQRTEQRDSAMYRCASSFGGAKNIQYFGAGTRLSVL.

This clonotype was observed many times. The V and J genes are TRBV19 and TRBJ1-1; D may be TRBD1 (6 bases). This CDR3 is 15 amino acids long. Per the germline V gene, CDR1 is LNHDA and CDR2 is SQIVND (reference sequence). V was trimmed by 5 bases and J by 1 base, leaving 14 bases between them. Here the CDR3 reads CASSLQGFKNTEAFF. The CDR3 nucleotides read TGTGCCAGTAGTCTACAGGGTTTTAAGAACACTGAAGCTTTCTTT.

Ten or more counts support this clonotype. This chain links TRBV12-5 with TRBJ2-3; TRBD2 aligns across 12 bases. From germline, CDR1 is LGHNT and CDR2 FRNRAP. The CDR3 has 17 residues. V shed 5 bases, J shed 4 bases, and the junction held 10 bases outside the gene matches. DNA of the CDR3: TGTGCTAGTGGTCCGCCTAGCGGGGGGGCAGTCCCAGATACGCAGTATTTT. This gives the protein CASGPPSGGAVPDTQYF. The full variable domain, in which reference TRBV12-5 and TRBJ2-3 provide the parts outside the CDR3, is DARVTQTPRHKVTEMGQEVTMRCQPILGHNTVFWYRQTMMQGLELLAYFRNRAPLDDSGMPKDRFSAEMPDATLATLKIQPSEPRDSAVYFCASGPPSGGAVPDTQYFGPGTRLTVL.

This clonotype was counted a few times. DNA for the CDR3: TGTGCCACCAGCAGGGCCCGAGGGGCGGACTATGGCTACACCTTC. It encodes CATSRARGADYGYTF. V usage is TRBV15 and J usage is TRBJ1-2; D is perhaps TRBD1 (5 bases). V was clipped by 3 bases and J by 3 bases, with 14 bases between them. Germline V gives CDR1 LNHNV, CDR2 YYDKDF (reference sequence). The length of the CDR3 is 15 residues.

This clonotype was recorded at least ten times. CDR3 amino acids: CATSRELQGAKEKLFF. In DNA form, the CDR3 reads TGTGCCACCAGCAGGGAATTACAGGGGGCGAAGGAAAAACTGTTTTTT. The chain recombines TRBV15 with TRBJ1-4, with 9 bases matching TRBD1. The germline V gene encodes CDR1 LNHNV and CDR2 YYDKDF (reference sequence). J was trimmed by 8 bases and V by 3 bases; bases with no gene match: 10. The CDR3 sequence is 16 residues long. Combining the CDR3 with reference TRBV15 and TRBJ1-4 gives the whole variable domain DAMVIQNPRYQVTQFGKPVTLSCSQTLNHNVMYWYQQKSSQAPKLLFHYYDKDFNNEADTPDNFQSRRPNTSFCFLDIRSPGLGDTAMYLCATSRELQGAKEKLFFGSGTQLSVL.

This clonotype showed up many times. The chain joins TRBV20-1 to TRBJ2-3; TRBD1 matches at 8 bases. The junction had 4 bases not matched to a gene; V was cut back by 0 bases and J by 2 bases. The germline gives CDR1 DFQATT, CDR2 SNEGSKA (reference sequence). This CDR3 comprises 15 residues. CDR3 bases: TGCAGTGCTAGAGATTCCAGGGGGCCCACAGATACGCAGTATTTT. The encoded protein is CSARDSRGPTDTQYF.

This chain connects TRBV20-1 to TRBJ1-2; 7 nucleotides agree with TRBD1. This CDR3 comprises 10 residues. Germline CDR1 DFQATT, CDR2 SNEGSKA (reference sequence). V shed 7 bases, J shed 6 bases, and the junction held 2 bases outside the gene matches. CDR3 nucleotide sequence: TGCAGTGTCGGGACAGATGGCTACACCTTC. Protein sequence: CSVGTDGYTF.

Only one count was recorded for this clonotype. The chain is built from TRBV29-1 and TRBJ2-3; D is perhaps TRBD1 (6 bases). V lost 3 bases and J 5 bases, leaving 18 bases between the germline ends. This CDR3 contains 15 residues. The V gene's germline CDR1 is SQVTM and CDR2 ANQGSEA. The CDR3 bases are TGCAGCGTTGACCCGGACAGTCAGCGAGTAGATACGCAGTATTTT. Protein product: CSVDPDSQRVDTQYF.

This clonotype was seen repeatedly, ten times or more. The chain links TRBV7-2 to TRBJ1-1; unclear D gene. V lost 2 bases, J lost 5 bases, and 18 bases lay in between. From germline, CDR1 is SGHTA and CDR2 FQGNSA. This CDR3 is built from 16 residues. The CDR3, as DNA: TGTGCCAGCAGCTTATCGCTCGGGGTAGGGTATACTGAAGCTTTCTTT. Its translation: CASSLSLGVGYTEAFF.

This clonotype was counted ten times or more. The V gene is TRBV12-3 or TRBV12-4, the J gene TRBJ2-1; the match to TRBD2 covers 12 bases. Trimming removed 3 bases from V and 7 bases from J; junction bases left unmatched: 4. The CDR3 covers 15 residues. CDR3 DNA: TGTGCCAGCAGTTTGACTAGCGGGGGATGGAATGAGCAGTTCTTC. Amino acids: CASSLTSGGWNEQFF.

The table lists this clonotype with many counts. V is TRBV29-1 and J is TRBJ1-2, with a tentative D call TRBD1 (5 bases). V lost 5 bases and J lost 2, with 12 bases in between. The CDR3 runs 13 residues. Germline assignment: CDR1 SQVTM and CDR2 ANQGSEA. CDR3 in amino acids: CSVPGPNNYGYTF. The CDR3 DNA sequence: TGCAGCGTTCCGGGACCTAACAACTATGGCTACACCTTC.

This clonotype has only a few counts. The CDR3 DNA reads TGCGCCAGCAGCTTGGGACCAGGGGCCAATTCACCCCTCCACTTT. Protein sequence: CASSLGPGANSPLHF. The chain combines TRBV5-1 with TRBJ1-6; D might be TRBD1 (6 bases). V was pared by 0 bases and J by 7 bases, with 11 bases between. The CDR3 runs 15 residues. From germline, CDR1 is SGHRS and CDR2 YFSETQ.

This clonotype was found many times. This chain connects TRBV7-8 to TRBJ1-6; D possibly corresponds to TRBD1 (5 bases). CDR3 length: 15 residues. V was clipped by 3 bases and J by 10 bases, with 16 bases between them. CDR1 is SGHVS, CDR2 FQNEAQ, per germline. CDR3 in DNA: TGTGCCAGCAGCTTGGGGACCGGAGTAAGCTCACCCCTCCACTTT. It yields the protein CASSLGTGVSSPLHF.

This clonotype was detected only a few times. J is TRBJ2-5 and V is TRBV5-1; D is possibly TRBD1 (6 bases). V was clipped by 1 base and J by 13 bases, with 14 bases between them. Germline V CDR1 and CDR2: SGHRS, YFSETQ. This CDR3 is built from 12 residues. The CDR3 loop is CASSLRQEVWYF. CDR3 sequence (DNA): TGCGCCAGCAGCTTGCGACAGGAGGTTTGGTACTTC.

This clonotype was detected many times. This sequence joins TRBV6-6 and TRBJ2-7; D gene uncertain. This CDR3 has 14 residues. Trimming cost V 3 bases and J 1 base, with 10 bases left between them. Per the germline V gene, CDR1 is MNHNY and CDR2 is SVGAGI (reference sequence). The CDR3 bases are TGTGCCAGCAGTTATTCTAGGTATTCCTACGAGCAGTACTTC. Its translation: CASSYSRYSYEQYF.

This clonotype occurred a few times. The rearrangement uses TRBV29-1 and TRBJ2-1; D ambiguous. CDR1 is SQVTM and CDR2 is ANQGSEA in the germline V gene. CDR3 length: 17 amino acids. Between the trimmed V and J ends, which lost 3 bases and 4 bases, there was a span of 22 bases. The CDR3 bases are TGCAGCGTTGAGTTCAGGTCTAGGAAGACGAGGTACAATGAGCAGTTCTTC. It yields the protein CSVEFRSRKTRYNEQFF.

This clonotype appeared many times. The chain carries TRBV19 and TRBJ2-3, with 8 bases identical to TRBD1. With 3 bases clipped from V and 6 bases from J, the junction kept 8 bases outside the gene matches. There are 15 residues in the CDR3. Germline V gene data show CDR1 as LNHDA and CDR2 as SQIVND (reference sequence). As DNA, the CDR3 is TGTGCCAGTAGTATTCCAGGGGGCAAGGCGGATACGCAGTATTTT. Amino acid sequence: CASSIPGGKADTQYF.

This clonotype has a handful of counts. The chain links TRBV29-1 to TRBJ2-3; no clear D. With 4 bases removed from V and 6 bases from J, the gap between germline ends came to 8 bases. This CDR3 is 11 amino acids long. Germline-derived CDR1 and CDR2 are SQVTM and ANQGSEA. CDR3 DNA sequence: TGCAGCGTTGCCCCAATTGATACGCAGTATTTT. It encodes CSVAPIDTQYF.